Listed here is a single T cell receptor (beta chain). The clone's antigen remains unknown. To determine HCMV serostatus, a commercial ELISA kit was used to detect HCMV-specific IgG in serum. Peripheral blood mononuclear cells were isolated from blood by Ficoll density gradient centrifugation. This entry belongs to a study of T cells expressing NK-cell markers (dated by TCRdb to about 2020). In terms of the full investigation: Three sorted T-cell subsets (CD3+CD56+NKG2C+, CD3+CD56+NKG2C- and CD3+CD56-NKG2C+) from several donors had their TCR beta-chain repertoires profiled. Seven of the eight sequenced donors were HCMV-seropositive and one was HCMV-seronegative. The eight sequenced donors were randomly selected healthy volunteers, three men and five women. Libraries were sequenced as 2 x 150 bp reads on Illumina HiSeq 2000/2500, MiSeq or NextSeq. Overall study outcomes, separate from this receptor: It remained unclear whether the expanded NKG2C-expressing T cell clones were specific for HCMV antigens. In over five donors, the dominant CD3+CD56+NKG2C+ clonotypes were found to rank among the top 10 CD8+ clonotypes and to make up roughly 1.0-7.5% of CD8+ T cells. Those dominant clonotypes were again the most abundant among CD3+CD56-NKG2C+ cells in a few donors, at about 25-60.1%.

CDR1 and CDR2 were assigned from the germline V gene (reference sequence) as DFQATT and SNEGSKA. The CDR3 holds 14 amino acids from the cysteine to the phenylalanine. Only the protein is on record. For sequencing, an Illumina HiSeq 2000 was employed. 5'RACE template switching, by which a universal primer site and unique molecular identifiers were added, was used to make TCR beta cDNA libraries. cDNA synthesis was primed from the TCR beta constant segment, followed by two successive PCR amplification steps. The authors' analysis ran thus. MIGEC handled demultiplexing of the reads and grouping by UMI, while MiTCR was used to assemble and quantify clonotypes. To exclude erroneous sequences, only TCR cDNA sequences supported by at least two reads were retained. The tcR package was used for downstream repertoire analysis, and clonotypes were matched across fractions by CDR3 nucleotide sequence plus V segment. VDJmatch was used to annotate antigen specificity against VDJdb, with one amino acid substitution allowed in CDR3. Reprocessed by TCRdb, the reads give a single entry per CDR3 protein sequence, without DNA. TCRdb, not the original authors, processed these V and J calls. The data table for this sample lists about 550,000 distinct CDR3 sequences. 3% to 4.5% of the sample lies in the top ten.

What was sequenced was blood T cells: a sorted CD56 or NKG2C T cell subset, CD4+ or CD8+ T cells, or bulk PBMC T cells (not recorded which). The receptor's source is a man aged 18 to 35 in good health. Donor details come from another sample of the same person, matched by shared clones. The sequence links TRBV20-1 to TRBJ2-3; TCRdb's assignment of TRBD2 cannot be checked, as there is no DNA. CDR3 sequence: CSAPEAGATDTQYF.